These 32 T cell receptor beta chains were all obtained from the same sample, sequenced in a study of HIV-infected patients and healthy controls. All unsorted peripheral T cells were captured because whole blood was used without fractionation. Reverse transcription used 500 to 550 ng RNA and constant-region primers for alpha and beta. Each of the alpha and beta chains got its own library through chain-specific third strand synthesis with indices. TCRdb re-called the 5' RACE reads with MiXCR, one entry per CDR3 protein. The table includes around 8,600 distinct CDR3 sequences, less than 10% detected once. Sequenced here: blood, sampled before antiretroviral therapy. The receptors come from an adult with HIV infection. The donor label of this sample is uncertain.

Relative to its sample, this clonotype is medium-sized (0.01 to 0.1%). The rearrangement uses TRBV7-2 and TRBJ2-2, with 9 positions matching TRBD1. The germline gives CDR1 SGHTA, CDR2 FQGNSA. This CDR3 has 17 residues. V was pared by 2 bases and J by 6 bases, with 10 bases of the junction left unmatched. The CDR3 nucleotides are TGTGCCAGCAGCTTAATGGGACAGGGTCGGTCCGCCGGGGAGCTGTTTTTT. This sequence encodes CASSLMGQGRSAGELFF.

This clonotype came up many times. The rearrangement joins TRBV6-5 to TRBJ2-1; no firm D call. The CDR3 totals 15 residues. The V end was cut by 0 bases, the J end by 7 bases, with 13 bases between. Germline CDR1 reads MNHEY; CDR2 reads SVGAGI. The CDR3 region has the DNA TGTGCCAGCAGTTACTCGACGGACCTGTTAAATGAGCAGTTCTTC. As protein: CASSYSTDLLNEQFF.

V usage is TRBV20-1 and J usage is TRBJ2-3, with 7 bases matching TRBD2. Per germline, CDR1 DFQATT and CDR2 SNEGSKA (reference sequence). Trimming at V came to 0 bases and at J to 2 bases, leaving 2 bases not matched to a gene. This CDR3 is built from 14 residues. CDR3 DNA sequence: TGCAGTGCTAGAGACGGGACTACCACAGATACGCAGTATTTT. This sequence encodes CSARDGTTTDTQYF.

This clonotype has a count of ten or more. The chain links TRBV18 to TRBJ1-1; a possible D gene is TRBD1 (5 bases). The germline CDR1 and CDR2 sequences are KGHSH and LQKENI. Trimming pared 3 bases from V and 2 bases from J, leaving 13 bases between. This CDR3 spans 15 amino acids. In DNA, the CDR3 is TGTGCCAGCTCACCCGTTGCAGGGCACAACACTGAAGCTTTCTTT. Translated, it gives CASSPVAGHNTEAFF. The whole variable domain, filled in from reference TRBV18 and TRBJ1-1, reads NAGVMQNPRHLVRRRGQEARLRCSPMKGHSHVYWYRQLPEEGLKFMVYLQKENIIDESGMPKERFSAEFPKEGPSILRIQQVVRGDSAAYFCASSPVAGHNTEAFFGQGTRLTVV.

In this sample, this clonotype turned up a few times. The chain is built from TRBV9 and TRBJ2-5; D remains unclear. V lost 0 bases and J lost 9, with 21 bases in between. The CDR3 runs 16 residues. In germline, CDR1 is SGDLS, CDR2 YYNGEE. CDR3: CASSVAGHGGAVAQYF. CDR3 coding DNA: TGTGCCAGCAGCGTAGCGGGCCATGGTGGAGCAGTGGCCCAGTACTTC.

This clonotype was seen a handful of times. The rearrangement joins TRBV20-1 to TRBJ1-2, with D tentatively TRBD1 (5 bases). The CDR3 spans 14 residues. Germline values: CDR1 DFQATT, CDR2 SNEGSKA (reference sequence). Trimming cost V 6 bases and J 4 bases, with 18 bases left between them. CDR3 in DNA: TGCAGTGCCCCAATTGGGGGGGTTGGCTATGGCTACACCTTC. Amino acid sequence: CSAPIGGVGYGYTF.

At least ten counts were recorded for this clonotype. The rearrangement uses TRBV9 and TRBJ2-5; the match to TRBD1 covers 8 bases. The CDR3 is made up of 14 amino acids. Germline trimming cut 7 bases from V and 3 bases from J; bases unmatched to any gene: 8. Germline-derived CDR1 and CDR2 are SGDLS and YYNGEE. The CDR3 is CASGERTGKETQYF. CDR3 nucleotide sequence: TGTGCCAGCGGGGAAAGGACAGGGAAAGAGACCCAGTACTTC.

Many counts were recorded for this clonotype. The CDR3 loop is CASRPTGTPRGQPQHF. DNA for the CDR3: TGTGCCAGCAGGCCGACAGGTACCCCCCGAGGTCAGCCCCAGCATTTT. This chain uses TRBV6-2 or TRBV6-3 with TRBJ1-5, with D maybe TRBD1 (6 bases). Trimming shortened V by 6 bases and J by 6 bases, and 21 bases separated the two germline ends. The V gene's germline CDR1 is MNHEY and CDR2 SVGEGT. The CDR3 sequence is 16 residues long.

V is TRBV4-2 and J is TRBJ2-3, with TRBD1 matching 7 bases. Germline assignment: CDR1 LGHNA and CDR2 YNFKEQ. There are 14 residues in the CDR3. V lost 2 bases and J lost 5; bases outside the gene matches: 4. DNA of the CDR3: TGTGCCAGCAGCCAACAGTACAGGGGAGATACGCAGTATTTT. It yields the protein CASSQQYRGDTQYF.

In this sample, this clonotype turned up many times. J is TRBJ1-2 and V is TRBV14, with D possibly being TRBD1 (6 bases). The germline V and J ends were trimmed by 6 bases and 3 bases, with 8 bases remaining between them. CDR1 and CDR2 from the germline V gene are SGHDN and FVKESK. This CDR3 spans 12 amino acids. The CDR3 sequence is CASRGGDYGYTF. Written as DNA, the CDR3 is TGTGCCAGCAGAGGGGGAGACTATGGCTACACCTTC.

This clonotype is labeled medium-sized. This sequence joins TRBV19 and TRBJ1-4, with a weak D call TRBD1 (5 bases). Germline loops: CDR1 LNHDA, CDR2 SQIVND (reference sequence). The CDR3 runs to 16 residues. V was shortened by 4 bases and J by 5 bases, with 17 bases between the two germline ends. CDR3 residues: CASSTHRRGLNEKLFF. The CDR3 bases are TGTGCCAGTAGTACTCACCGGCGGGGCCTAAATGAAAAACTGTTTTTT.

Ten or more counts support this clonotype. The chain links TRBV12-3 or TRBV12-4 to TRBJ1-1; no definite D call. The CDR3 extends over 12 amino acids. Trimming removed 2 bases at V and 4 bases at J, with 5 bases between. The CDR3 nucleotides are TGTGCCAGCAGTTTAAGATTCACTGAAGCTTTCTTT. Encoded protein: CASSLRFTEAFF.

This clonotype was recorded at least ten times. The chain links TRBV3-1 to TRBJ2-7; D gene ambiguous. The ends were cut back, 1 base at V and 3 bases at J, with 1 base in the middle. The CDR3 has 11 residues. CDR1 and CDR2 (germline): LGHDT, YNNKEL (reference sequence). Here the CDR3 reads CASSQGYEQYF. The DNA of the CDR3 is TGTGCCAGCAGCCAAGGCTACGAGCAGTACTTC.

This clonotype has a count of ten or more. The genes are TRBV11-2 and TRBJ1-6, with TRBD1 matching 9 bases. This CDR3 has 15 residues. With V trimmed by 3 bases and J by 6 bases, 3 bases remained unmatched. In germline, CDR1 is SGHAT, CDR2 FQNNGV. Here the CDR3 reads CASSLAGQGNSPLHF. The CDR3 DNA reads as TGTGCCAGCAGCTTGGCGGGACAGGGTAATTCACCCCTCCACTTT. The whole variable domain, remainder taken from reference TRBV11-2 and TRBJ1-6, is EAGVAQSPRYKIIEKRQSVAFWCNPISGHATLYWYQQILGQGPKLLIQFQNNGVVDDSQLPKDRFSAERLKGVDSTLKIQPAKLEDSAVYLCASSLAGQGNSPLHFGNGTRLTVT.

This clonotype was observed at least ten times. The genes are TRBV12-3 or TRBV12-4 and TRBJ1-5; 9 nucleotides line up with TRBD1. CDR3 length: 14 amino acids. V trimming: 4 bases; J trimming: 6 bases; junction bases outside the gene matches: 4. As DNA, the CDR3 is TGTGCCAGCAGTTGGGACAGGGAAATTCAGCCCCAGCATTTT. Amino acids: CASSWDREIQPQHF.

The sample holds many counts of this clonotype. This chain joins TRBV20-1 and TRBJ1-6; D is unclear. V was cut by 4 bases and J by 9 bases, with 16 bases left in between. Per germline, CDR1 DFQATT and CDR2 SNEGSKA (reference sequence). The CDR3 is 14 residues long. The CDR3 region has the DNA TGCAGTGCTAAGCGTCCGATTGGCGGTTCACCCCTCCACTTT. Residues: CSAKRPIGGSPLHF.

The chain couples TRBV19 to TRBJ2-5; tentative D call: TRBD1 (6 bases). Trimming removed 3 bases at V and 5 bases at J, with 13 bases between. The CDR3 covers 14 residues. Germline V CDR1 and CDR2: LNHDA, SQIVND (reference sequence). The DNA for the CDR3 is TGTGCCAGTAGTATCTCTCAGGGGTTGGAGACCCAGTACTTC. Its translation is CASSISQGLETQYF. The complete variable domain, with remaining parts taken from reference TRBV19 and TRBJ2-5, reads DGGITQSPKYLFRKEGQNVTLSCEQNLNHDAMYWYRQDPGQGLRLIYYSQIVNDFQKGDIAEGYSVSREKKESFPLTVTSAQKNPTAFYLCASSISQGLETQYFGPGTRLLVL.

This clonotype was counted only a few times. The chain combines TRBV12-3 or TRBV12-4 with TRBJ1-2, with D hard to call. Trimming cost V 5 bases and J 13 bases, with 17 bases left between them. This CDR3 spans 12 amino acids. CDR3 sequence: CASSPGDGPGTF. The CDR3 nucleotides are TGTGCCAGCAGTCCCGGTGACGGACCAGGCACCTTC.

The sample holds many counts of this clonotype. The chain recombines TRBV12-3 or TRBV12-4 with TRBJ1-5; TRBD1 matches at 9 bases. There are 15 residues in the CDR3. With 4 bases clipped from V and 0 bases from J, the junction kept 1 base outside the gene matches. The CDR3 sequence: CASSWTGDSNQPQHF. CDR3 sequence (DNA): TGTGCCAGCAGTTGGACAGGGGATAGCAATCAGCCCCAGCATTTT.

The sample holds a few counts of this clonotype. The rearrangement links TRBV5-5 to TRBJ2-3; D ambiguous. Germline V gives CDR1 SGHKS, CDR2 YYEKEE (reference sequence). V was clipped by 4 bases and J by 4 bases, with 16 bases between them. The CDR3 contains 15 residues. The DNA for the CDR3 is TGTGCCAGCAGCCAACGGGCCCGCCCGGCAGATACGCAGTATTTT. It encodes CASSQRARPADTQYF.

This clonotype qualifies as medium-sized. This sequence joins TRBV20-1 and TRBJ2-2, with TRBD2 as a possible D gene (7 bases). Per germline, CDR1 DFQATT and CDR2 SNEGSKA (reference sequence). Trimming removed 0 bases from V and 5 bases from J, with 10 bases in between. The CDR3 runs to 14 residues. The CDR3 DNA is TGCAGTGCTAGAGAAGGGGGGGCTACCGGGGAGCTGTTTTTT. This sequence encodes CSAREGGATGELFF.

This clonotype occurred many times. The gene calls are TRBV7-7 and TRBJ2-5; 10 bases align to TRBD1. Germline CDR1 reads SSHAT; CDR2 reads FNYEAQ (reference sequence). The CDR3 is 15 amino acids. The V gene end was trimmed by 1 base and the J gene end by 3 bases; junction bases not matched to a gene: 2. CDR3 bases: TGTGCCAGCAGCTTAGTTGGGACAGGGGAAGAGACCCAGTACTTC. Translation: CASSLVGTGEETQYF.

This clonotype was counted many times. The rearrangement links TRBV20-1 to TRBJ1-1, with D hard to call. V lost 1 base and J 11 bases, leaving 17 bases between the germline ends. CDR1 is DFQATT, CDR2 SNEGSKA, per germline (reference sequence). CDR3 length: 13 residues. Written as DNA, the CDR3 is TGCAGTGCTAGAGGGACGGACCTTTCCCGTGCTTTCTTT. The encoded protein is CSARGTDLSRAFF.

This clonotype came up many times. DNA of the CDR3: TGTGCCAGCAGTTACTCGATGGCGGCCTCCTACAATGAGCAGTTCTTC. It specifies CASSYSMAASYNEQFF. The rearrangement joins TRBV6-6 to TRBJ2-1; D not certain. V lost 0 bases, J lost 0 bases, and 9 bases lay in between. This CDR3 has 16 amino acids. Per the germline V gene, CDR1 is MNHNY and CDR2 is SVGAGI (reference sequence).

This clonotype has at least ten counts. The rearrangement joins TRBV12-3 or TRBV12-4 to TRBJ1-4; D perhaps matches TRBD1 (5 bases). There are 13 residues in the CDR3. Trimming pared 5 bases from V and 10 bases from J, leaving 14 bases between. Here the CDR3 reads CASSPNGGGKLFF. The CDR3 nucleotides are TGTGCCAGCAGTCCCAATGGGGGAGGAAAACTGTTTTTT.

This clonotype was observed at least ten times. The chain joins TRBV12-3 or TRBV12-4 to TRBJ1-4; no firm D call. V was pared by 6 bases and J by 0 bases, with 8 bases between. The CDR3 is 14 amino acids. In nucleotides, the CDR3 is TGTGCCAGCAGACGTTCAGCAACTAATGAAAAACTGTTTTTT. Residues: CASRRSATNEKLFF.

This clonotype was recorded many times. The V call is TRBV20-1, the J call TRBJ2-2; D remains ambiguous. Between the trimmed V and J ends, which lost 0 bases and 4 bases, there was a span of 9 bases. The CDR3 contains 14 residues. The germline CDR1 and CDR2 sequences are DFQATT and SNEGSKA (reference sequence). CDR3 sequence: CSARDQWGTGELFF. The CDR3 coding sequence is TGCAGTGCTAGAGATCAATGGGGCACCGGGGAGCTGTTTTTT.

At least ten counts were recorded for this clonotype. J is TRBJ2-6 and V is TRBV9, with TRBD2 matching 9 bases. The V gene's germline CDR1 is SGDLS and CDR2 YYNGEE. The trim removed 0 bases at V and 0 bases at J, leaving 13 bases unmatched. CDR3 length: 21 amino acids. The CDR3 is CASSVGGLAPHVRSGANVLTF. The CDR3 nucleotides are TGTGCCAGCAGCGTAGGGGGACTAGCACCACACGTCCGCTCTGGGGCCAACGTCCTGACTTTC.

Concerning this clonotype: A much larger clone differs by one base, so this may be a read error. The V call is TRBV19, the J call TRBJ2-3; D may correspond to TRBD1 or TRBD2 (5 bases each). The germline V gene has CDR1 LNHDA and CDR2 SQIVND (reference sequence). The ends were cut back, 8 bases at V and 6 bases at J, with 12 bases in the middle. The CDR3 is made up of 12 amino acids. CDR3 residues: CASVIGADTQYF. The CDR3 DNA sequence: TGTGCCAGTGTGATCGGGGCGGATACGCAGTATTTT.

This clonotype has a count of ten or more. The rearrangement links TRBV5-1 to TRBJ2-2; no clear D gene. The CDR3 contains 14 residues. Germline V lookup: CDR1 SGHRS, CDR2 YFSETQ. V lost 6 bases, J lost 1 base, and 10 bases lay in between. CDR3 nucleotides: TGCGCCAGCAAGTTGGCACTGAACACCGGGGAGCTGTTTTTT. Translated: CASKLALNTGELFF.

This clonotype is termed medium-sized. The V call is TRBV5-4, the J call TRBJ2-3; 10 bases map to TRBD1. The junction had 4 bases not matched to a gene; V was cut back by 0 bases and J by 6 bases. This CDR3 is 15 amino acids long. Germline V gene sequence: CDR1 SGHNT, CDR2 YYREEE (reference sequence). CDR3 in DNA: TGTGCCAGCAGCTTGGGGGACAGGGGTTTGGATACGCAGTATTTT. Residues: CASSLGDRGLDTQYF.

This clonotype turned up a few times. The V call is TRBV5-4, the J call TRBJ2-7, with 8 bases fitting TRBD2. This CDR3 comprises 14 residues. Per germline, CDR1 SGHNT and CDR2 YYREEE (reference sequence). J lost 7 bases, V lost 4 bases, and 10 bases had no gene match. CDR3 coding DNA: TGTGCCAGCAGCACGAGCGGGAGACCTCTTGAGCAGTACTTC. Translation gives CASSTSGRPLEQYF. The entire variable domain, with the rest obtained from reference TRBV5-4 and TRBJ2-7, is as follows: ETGVTQSPTHLIKTRGQQVTLRCSSQSGHNTVSWYQQALGQGPQFIFQYYREEENGRGNFPPRFSGLQFPNYSSELNVNALELDDSALYLCASSTSGRPLEQYFGPGTRLTVT.